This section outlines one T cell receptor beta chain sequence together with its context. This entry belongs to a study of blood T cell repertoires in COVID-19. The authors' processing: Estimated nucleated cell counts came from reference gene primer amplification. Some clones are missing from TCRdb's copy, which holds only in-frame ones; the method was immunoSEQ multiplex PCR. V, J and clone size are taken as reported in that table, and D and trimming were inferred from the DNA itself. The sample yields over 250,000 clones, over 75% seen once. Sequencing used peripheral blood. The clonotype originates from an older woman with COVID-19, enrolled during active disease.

The CDR3 sequence: CASSFTLTGSRDSPLHF. The CDR3 DNA reads as TGTGCCAGCAGCTTTACTTTGACAGGGTCCCGGGATTCACCCCTCCACTTT. This rearrangement joins TRBV7-8 to TRBJ1-6; 7 bases match TRBD1. CDR1 is SGHVS and CDR2 is FQNEAQ in the germline V gene. V lost 3 bases and J lost 8; bases outside the gene matches: 13. The CDR3 length is 17 residues.